This entry lists 14 T cell receptor beta chains sequenced from one sample in a study of cytomegalovirus exposure and HLA in healthy donors. Clones were read by immunoSEQ multiplex PCR, and TCRdb kept only the in-frame ones, dropping some. The sample carries under 80,000 clones, 94% recorded once. The specimen sequenced was PBMCs. Source of these receptors: a woman between 18 and 30 years old in good health and CMV-seropositive.

This clone was recorded only once. The chain couples TRBV30 to TRBJ2-1; TRBD2 agrees at 13 bases. The V and J ends lost 1 base and 9 bases, in that order; junction bases with no gene match: 6. The CDR3 is 15 residues long. Germline V CDR1 and CDR2: GTSNPN, SVGIG (reference sequence). In DNA form, the CDR3 reads TGTGCCTGGAGTGCGCGACTAGCGGGAGGACCTGAGCAGTTCTTC. It translates to CAWSARLAGGPEQFF.

Details on this clone: One end of the junction is discordant with germline, which a read error may explain. The chain carries TRBV4-3 and TRBJ1-5, with D unclear. The germline V gene has CDR1 LGHNA and CDR2 YSLEER. The CDR3 totals 15 residues. Written as DNA, the CDR3 is TGCGCCAGCAGCCAAGATTGGACTAGCCATCAGCCCCAGCATTTT. Residues: CASSQDWTSHQPQHF.

The rearrangement joins TRBV5-1 to TRBJ1-1; a possible D gene is TRBD1 (6 bases). Germline V gene data show CDR1 as SGHRS and CDR2 as YFSETQ. The CDR3 covers 14 residues. Trimming shortened V by 4 bases and J by 4 bases, and 14 bases separated the two germline ends. Here the CDR3 reads CASSPQGLGTEAFF. Written as DNA, the CDR3 is TGCGCCAGCAGCCCACAGGGTTTGGGCACTGAAGCTTTCTTT.

The chain carries TRBV7-2 and TRBJ2-3; the D is unclear. Per the germline V gene, CDR1 is SGHTA and CDR2 is FQGNSA. The V end was cut by 1 base, the J end by 3 bases, with 5 bases between. The CDR3 length is 13 residues. The CDR3 bases are TGTGCCAGCAGCTTAGGGAGTACAGATACGCAGTATTTT. Translated, it gives CASSLGSTDTQYF.

This sequence joins TRBV6-5 and TRBJ1-6; 7 nucleotides agree with TRBD1. CDR1 is MNHEY, CDR2 SVGAGI, per germline. This CDR3 has 14 residues. V was clipped by 10 bases and J by 5 bases; unmatched bases: 8. The CDR3 reads CAIGPGQDNSPLHF. The CDR3 region has the DNA TGTGCCATCGGGCCCGGACAGGATAATTCACCCCTCCACTTT.

The chain couples TRBV19 to TRBJ2-1; 11 bases are shared with TRBD2. Germline V gives CDR1 LNHDA, CDR2 SQIVND (reference sequence). Germline trimming cut 5 bases from V and 3 bases from J; bases unmatched to any gene: 3. This CDR3 comprises 15 residues. The CDR3 DNA reads as TGTGCCAGTAGTTGGGGACTAGCGGACTACAATGAGCAGTTCTTC. It specifies CASSWGLADYNEQFF.

The J gene is TRBJ2-1, the V gene TRBV4-3; TRBD2 agrees at 12 bases. Germline trimming cut 0 bases from V and 0 bases from J; bases unmatched to any gene: 9. Germline V gives CDR1 LGHNA, CDR2 YSLEER. This CDR3 contains 20 residues. In nucleotides, the CDR3 is TGCGCCAGCAGCCAAGATCTACTAGCGGGGGGCCCCAGCTCCTACAATGAGCAGTTCTTC. Its translation: CASSQDLLAGGPSSYNEQFF.

The CDR3 is CASSETGDTGELFF. The CDR3 DNA reads as TGTGCCAGCAGTGAAACAGGGGACACCGGGGAGCTGTTTTTT. The chain combines TRBV25-1 with TRBJ2-2; 7 nucleotides align to TRBD1. The V gene's germline CDR1 is MGHDK and CDR2 SYGVNS. With V trimmed by 2 bases and J by 3 bases, 0 bases remained unmatched. The CDR3 runs to 14 residues.

The chain joins TRBV11-2 to TRBJ2-2; TRBD2 aligns across 7 bases. V dropped 4 bases and J dropped 8; count of bases not matched to a gene: 4. The CDR3 consists of 13 residues. CDR1 is SGHAT and CDR2 is FQNNGV in the germline V gene. The CDR3 loop reads CASSWTRMGELFF. The CDR3 coding sequence is TGTGCCAGCAGCTGGACTAGAATGGGGGAGCTGTTTTTT.

V and J are TRBV10-3 and TRBJ2-3; D is uncertain. Germline CDR1 is ENHRY and CDR2 is SYGVKD. V lost 10 bases and J lost 3, with 14 bases in between. This CDR3 contains 13 residues. The CDR3 reads CATTSPETDTQYF. For the CDR3, the DNA is TGTGCCACCACAAGCCCGGAGACAGATACGCAGTATTTT.

The chain couples TRBV15 to TRBJ2-1; TRBD2 aligns across 7 bases. Trimming cost V 1 base and J 7 bases; bases outside gene matches: 10. Looked up from germline, CDR1 is LNHNV and CDR2 is YYDKDF (reference sequence). This CDR3 comprises 16 residues. Here the CDR3 DNA reads TGTGCCACCAGCAGAGTGAGAAGGGCCGGGGGGAATGAGCAGTTCTTC. It specifies CATSRVRRAGGNEQFF.

V and J are TRBV2 and TRBJ1-5; 10 bases are a match to TRBD1. Germline V lookup: CDR1 SNHLY, CDR2 FYNNEI. This CDR3 is built from 15 residues. Trimming at V came to 6 bases and at J to 7 bases, leaving 9 bases not matched to a gene. The CDR3 sequence: CASSPDRGQPQPQHF. DNA of the CDR3: TGTGCCAGCAGCCCCGACAGGGGGCAACCCCAGCCCCAGCATTTT.

The chain has TRBV2 and TRBJ2-3; 7 bases are shared with TRBD1. Germline lookup yields CDR1 SNHLY and CDR2 FYNNEI. The CDR3 sequence is 14 residues long. V lost 7 bases and J lost 0; bases outside the gene matches: 4. As DNA, the CDR3 is TGTGCCAGCAACAGGGGCTTGAGCACAGATACGCAGTATTTT. This translates into CASNRGLSTDTQYF. Filled out from reference TRBV2 and TRBJ2-3, the complete variable domain reads EPEVTQTPSHQVTQMGQEVILRCVPISNHLYFYWYRQILGQKVEFLVSFYNNEISEKSEIFDDQFSVERPDGSNFTLKIRSTKLEDSAMYFCASNRGLSTDTQYFGPGTRLTVL.

The rearrangement uses TRBV7-9 and TRBJ2-2, with 8 positions matching TRBD2. The V and J ends lost 10 bases and 3 bases, in that order; junction bases with no gene match: 7. The CDR3 sequence is 14 residues long. Germline-derived CDR1 and CDR2 are SEHNR and FQNEAQ (reference sequence). The CDR3, as DNA: TGTGCCAATAGCGGGGCCTCGGACACCGGGGAGCTGTTTTTT. This sequence encodes CANSGASDTGELFF.